Following are 32 T cell receptor beta chains from one sample sequenced in a study of tumour-infiltrating T cells in Burkitt lymphoma. Here immunoSEQ multiplex PCR was the method, and the copy in TCRdb shows in-frame clones only, minus some. In the table there are 13,000 or so clones, roughly 87% of which are singletons. Source material: tumor tissue. These receptors originate from a human donor with diffuse large B-cell lymphoma.

J is TRBJ2-7 and V is TRBV5-4; weak D call: TRBD2 (6 bases). Trimming removed 0 bases from V and 5 bases from J, with 12 bases in between. CDR1 and CDR2 (germline): SGHNT, YYREEE (reference sequence). The CDR3 sequence is 14 residues long. CDR3: CASSLGGREHEQYF. Here the CDR3 DNA reads TGTGCCAGCAGCTTGGGTGGGCGGGAACACGAGCAGTACTTC. Full variable domain (missing parts from reference TRBV5-4 and TRBJ2-7): ETGVTQSPTHLIKTRGQQVTLRCSSQSGHNTVSWYQQALGQGPQFIFQYYREEENGRGNFPPRFSGLQFPNYSSELNVNALELDDSALYLCASSLGGREHEQYFGPGTRLTVT.

The rearrangement joins TRBV18 to TRBJ1-5; D is perhaps TRBD1 (5 bases). Germline CDR1 is KGHSH and CDR2 is LQKENI. Trimming cost V 3 bases and J 5 bases, with 14 bases left between them. The CDR3 runs to 15 residues. This chain's CDR3 is CASSPPGPGHQPQHF. Written as DNA, the CDR3 is TGTGCCAGCTCACCTCCTGGGCCAGGGCATCAGCCCCAGCATTTT.

A few counts support this clone. The rearrangement uses TRBV19 and TRBJ1-3; D is unresolved. CDR1 and CDR2 from the germline V gene are LNHDA and SQIVND (reference sequence). Trimming pared 5 bases from V and 0 bases from J, leaving 8 bases between. The CDR3 spans 14 residues. CDR3 in DNA: TGTGCCAGTAGTCGCCCCAGCTCTGGAAACACCATATATTTT. It codes for CASSRPSSGNTIYF.

J is TRBJ2-2 and V is TRBV5-1; 9 nucleotides agree with TRBD1. After removal of 4 bases from V and 7 bases from J, the junction contained 8 bases not matched to a gene. Germline values: CDR1 SGHRS, CDR2 YFSETQ. This CDR3 spans 15 amino acids. CDR3 bases: TGCGCCAGCAGCGAAGGGGACAGGGCTAACGGGGAGCTGTTTTTT. Translating it yields CASSEGDRANGELFF.

This clone has only a few counts. The gene calls are TRBV9 and TRBJ2-2; TRBD1 matches at 8 bases. The junction had 7 bases not matched to a gene; V was cut back by 3 bases and J by 3 bases. Germline values: CDR1 SGDLS, CDR2 YYNGEE. This CDR3 has 16 amino acids. For the CDR3, the DNA is TGTGCCAGCAGCGAGGGACAGGATGTATACACCGGGGAGCTGTTTTTT. Its translation is CASSEGQDVYTGELFF.

This clone was seen more than once but under ten times. This chain connects TRBV5-5 to TRBJ2-7; possible D gene TRBD2, 5 bases. The ends were cut back, 2 bases at V and 2 bases at J, with 11 bases in the middle. The germline V gene encodes CDR1 SGHKS and CDR2 YYEKEE (reference sequence). The CDR3 runs 14 residues. The CDR3 spells CASSLVARTYEQYF. Here the CDR3 DNA reads TGTGCCAGCAGCTTAGTAGCGCGGACCTACGAGCAGTACTTC.

This clone was observed a handful of times. This chain connects TRBV4-3 to TRBJ1-1; tentatively, D is TRBD1 (6 bases). Trimming pared 4 bases from V and 4 bases from J, leaving 16 bases between. This CDR3 spans 15 amino acids. CDR1 is LGHNA, CDR2 YSLEER, per germline. CDR3 amino acids: CASSPDREGGTEAFF. CDR3 bases: TGCGCCAGCAGCCCGGATCGAGAGGGGGGCACTGAAGCTTTCTTT.

The chain is built from TRBV10-3 and TRBJ2-3, with 12 bases fitting TRBD2. This CDR3 comprises 14 residues. Per the germline V gene, CDR1 is ENHRY and CDR2 is SYGVKD. With 6 bases clipped from V and 3 bases from J, the junction kept 1 base outside the gene matches. DNA of the CDR3: TGTGCCATCAGGACTAGCGGGAGAACAGATACGCAGTATTTT. It is translated as CAIRTSGRTDTQYF.

The sample holds a few counts of this clone. The rearrangement links TRBV5-1 to TRBJ2-1; D is unclear. The CDR3 length is 15 residues. Trimming removed 5 bases from V and 0 bases from J, with 12 bases in between. Germline CDR1 SGHRS, CDR2 YFSETQ. CDR3 coding DNA: TGCGCCAGCAGGGCGGACCTGAGCTCCTACAATGAGCAGTTCTTC. Translating it yields CASRADLSSYNEQFF.

This sequence joins TRBV7-8 and TRBJ2-1; D perhaps matches TRBD2 (6 bases). Trimming cost V 1 base and J 3 bases, with 10 bases left between them. Germline assignment: CDR1 SGHVS and CDR2 FQNEAQ. The CDR3 runs to 15 residues. DNA for the CDR3: TGTGCCAGCAGCTTAGGGGTAGCGGACTACAATGAGCAGTTCTTC. As protein: CASSLGVADYNEQFF.

The rearrangement joins TRBV15 to TRBJ2-1, with D possibly being TRBD2 (6 bases). The CDR3 length is 18 residues. Germline CDR1 is LNHNV and CDR2 is YYDKDF (reference sequence). V lost 0 bases to trimming and J lost 2 bases, with 17 bases between them. The CDR3 region is CATSRDPGSGPAYNEQFF. The CDR3, as DNA: TGTGCCACCAGCAGAGATCCGGGGAGCGGGCCCGCCTACAATGAGCAGTTCTTC.

A few counts support this clone. Here the CDR3 DNA reads TGCAGCGCCGCCCCTGGCTGGACAGGGGAACAAGAGACCCAGTACTTC. This translates into CSAAPGWTGEQETQYF. V usage is TRBV29-1 and J usage is TRBJ2-5; 9 bases match TRBD1. Germline V gene sequence: CDR1 SQVTM, CDR2 ANQGSEA. V was pared by 7 bases and J by 2 bases, with 14 bases of the junction left unmatched. The CDR3 totals 16 residues.

This chain connects TRBV2 to TRBJ2-5; TRBD1 matches 8 bases. This CDR3 region has 15 residues. Germline-derived CDR1 and CDR2 are SNHLY and FYNNEI. Trimming took 6 bases from V and 2 from J; bases not matched to a gene: 8. Here the CDR3 DNA reads TGTGCCAGCAGCGATCCCACAGGGGGTCAAGAGACCCAGTACTTC. Translated: CASSDPTGGQETQYF.

J is TRBJ2-2 and V is TRBV5-4; either TRBD1 or TRBD2 may fit D (5 bases each). The germline V gene has CDR1 SGHNT and CDR2 YYREEE (reference sequence). The germline V and J ends were trimmed by 3 bases and 7 bases, with 19 bases remaining between them. The CDR3 totals 16 residues. The CDR3 coding sequence is TGTGCCAGCAGCTGGGGGACCGAATACTTTCACGGGGAGCTGTTTTTT. Encoded protein: CASSWGTEYFHGELFF.

The chain employs TRBV7-8 and TRBJ1-5, with D tentatively TRBD1 (5 bases). The V end lost 5 bases, the J end lost 5 bases, and 13 bases lay between the germline ends. There are 14 residues in the CDR3. The germline V gene has CDR1 SGHVS and CDR2 FQNEAQ. CDR3 amino acids: CASSLYGGDQPQHF. The CDR3 coding sequence is TGTGCCAGCAGCCTCTATGGGGGGGATCAGCCCCAGCATTTT.

The V and J genes are TRBV6-5 and TRBJ2-7; no clear D. V was trimmed by 7 bases and J by 2 bases, leaving 18 bases between them. The germline V gene encodes CDR1 MNHEY and CDR2 SVGAGI. The CDR3 is 15 residues long. CDR3 DNA: TGTGCCAGCAAAATCACAGCGTCGGCCCCCTACGAGCAGTACTTC. Protein sequence: CASKITASAPYEQYF.

The chain recombines TRBV5-5 with TRBJ2-5; D is unclear. CDR3 length: 10 amino acids. Germline V gene data show CDR1 as SGHKS and CDR2 as YYEKEE (reference sequence). Trimming took 7 bases from V and 2 from J, leaving 3 bases between them. CDR3 coding DNA: TGTGCCAGCGGACAAGAGACCCAGTACTTC. Translated, it gives CASGQETQYF.

On this clone itself: The same CDR3 is also encoded by other DNA sequences in this sample. The genes are TRBV27 and TRBJ2-2, with 8 bases matching TRBD1. In germline, CDR1 is MNHEY, CDR2 SMNVEV (reference sequence). This CDR3 spans 14 amino acids. V was clipped by 5 bases and J by 5 bases; unmatched bases: 4. The CDR3 loop is CASSQGARTGELFF. CDR3 in DNA: TGTGCCAGCAGTCAGGGGGCGCGGACCGGGGAGCTGTTTTTT.

The chain has TRBV13 and TRBJ1-3; 9 nucleotides align to TRBD1. Germline-derived CDR1 and CDR2 are PRHDT and FYEKMQ (reference sequence). Losses at the gene ends were 6 bases for V and 6 bases for J; bases not matched to a gene: 6. The length of the CDR3 is 14 residues. The CDR3 nucleotides are TGTGCCAGCAGAAGGACAGGGGACGTAAACACCATATATTTT. Amino acids: CASRRTGDVNTIYF.

The chain has TRBV20-1 and TRBJ2-7, with no clear D. The germline V gene encodes CDR1 DFQATT and CDR2 SNEGSKA (reference sequence). CDR3 length equals 11 residues. V was cut by 3 bases and J by 3 bases, with 6 bases left in between. CDR3 protein: CSASPGYEQYF. CDR3 bases: TGCAGTGCTAGTCCAGGCTACGAGCAGTACTTC.

V gene TRBV13 combines with J gene TRBJ1-5; no firm D call. CDR3 size: 17 residues. Germline lookup yields CDR1 PRHDT and CDR2 FYEKMQ (reference sequence). V was cut by 4 bases and J by 0 bases, with 16 bases left in between. The CDR3 DNA reads as TGTGCCAGCAGCTCGGATCAAACATACCATAGCAATCAGCCCCAGCATTTT. This sequence encodes CASSSDQTYHSNQPQHF.

V and J are TRBV5-1 and TRBJ1-1, with D perhaps TRBD1 (6 bases). Germline CDR1 is SGHRS and CDR2 is YFSETQ. The CDR3 runs to 12 residues. The V end lost 3 bases, the J end lost 3 bases, and 6 bases lay between the germline ends. This CDR3 reads CASSSGDTEAFF. CDR3 in DNA: TGCGCCAGCAGCTCAGGGGACACTGAAGCTTTCTTT.

The CDR3 DNA sequence: TGTGCCAGCGGGGGGGCCAACTATGGCTACACCTTC. Translated, it gives CASGGANYGYTF. The chain uses TRBV4-2 and TRBJ1-2; D is possibly TRBD1 (6 bases). Germline V CDR1 and CDR2: LGHNA, YNFKEQ. V was shortened by 8 bases and J by 2 bases, with 9 bases between the two germline ends. The CDR3 length is 12 residues.

This clone is a singleton in its sample. The chain employs TRBV19 and TRBJ1-5, with D hard to call. The CDR3 length is 15 residues. CDR1 LNHDA and CDR2 SQIVND come from the germline V gene (reference sequence). V shed 3 bases and J shed 3 bases, with 12 bases lying between them. For the CDR3, the DNA is TGTGCCAGTAGTATTCAGGAGGGCGTCAATCAGCCCCAGCATTTT. Translating gives CASSIQEGVNQPQHF.

This chain connects TRBV10-1 to TRBJ2-1, with TRBD2 matching 10 bases. This CDR3 contains 15 residues. V dropped 6 bases and J dropped 1; count of bases not matched to a gene: 3. Germline-derived CDR1 and CDR2 are WNHNN and SYGVQD (reference sequence). The CDR3 DNA reads TGCGCCAGCAGCGATAGCGGGAGGTCCTACAATGAGCAGTTCTTC. It specifies CASSDSGRSYNEQFF.

The chain links TRBV7-9 to TRBJ1-2; 8 nucleotides agree with TRBD1. Germline loops: CDR1 SEHNR, CDR2 FQNEAQ (reference sequence). The CDR3 runs to 13 residues. V was pared by 5 bases and J by 8 bases, with 7 bases of the junction left unmatched. As DNA, the CDR3 is TGTGCCAGCAGCCGTTCAGGGGGCCAAGGCTACACCTTC. Translating it yields CASSRSGGQGYTF.

This rearrangement joins TRBV2 to TRBJ1-1, with 8 bases lining up with TRBD1. The CDR3 sequence is 13 residues long. V was pared by 6 bases and J by 5 bases, with 5 bases of the junction left unmatched. Per germline, CDR1 SNHLY and CDR2 FYNNEI. The CDR3 DNA reads as TGTGCCAGCAGCTCTTACAGGGGGACTGAAGCTTTCTTT. It specifies CASSSYRGTEAFF.

V and J are TRBV15 and TRBJ2-7; 11 nucleotides align to TRBD2. There are 17 residues in the CDR3. Germline trimming cut 1 base from V and 5 bases from J; bases unmatched to any gene: 10. Germline V gene sequence: CDR1 LNHNV, CDR2 YYDKDF (reference sequence). The CDR3 protein is CATSRGFTTSGADEQYF. CDR3 coding DNA: TGTGCCACCAGCAGAGGATTTACGACTAGCGGGGCTGACGAGCAGTACTTC.

V usage is TRBV18 and J usage is TRBJ1-6; perhaps TRBD1 as D (6 bases). Germline V gene sequence: CDR1 KGHSH, CDR2 LQKENI. V was shortened by 2 bases and J by 14 bases, with 16 bases between the two germline ends. The CDR3 is 14 residues long. The CDR3 sequence is CASSPGRDTFALHF. CDR3 bases: TGTGCCAGCTCACCAGGCAGGGACACTTTTGCCCTCCACTTT.

This chain connects TRBV4-3 to TRBJ1-2; weak D call: TRBD1 (5 bases). Germline V gene sequence: CDR1 LGHNA, CDR2 YSLEER. This CDR3 has 14 amino acids. V lost 0 bases to trimming and J lost 8 bases, with 13 bases between them. CDR3 region: CASSQDLQEGGYTF. The DNA of the CDR3 is TGCGCCAGCAGCCAAGACTTACAGGAGGGCGGCTACACCTTC.

This sequence joins TRBV7-9 and TRBJ2-2; D possibly uses TRBD1 or TRBD2 (5 bases each). CDR1 and CDR2 from the germline V gene are SEHNR and FQNEAQ (reference sequence). CDR3 length: 15 amino acids. V was pared by 0 bases and J by 4 bases, with 9 bases between. The CDR3 DNA is TGTGCCAGCAGCTTAGCGGGGACGCTCACCGGGGAGCTGTTTTTT. It translates to CASSLAGTLTGELFF.

This clone was observed a single time. The chain couples TRBV5-1 to TRBJ2-1, with D maybe TRBD2 (6 bases). Germline CDR1 and CDR2: SGHRS and YFSETQ. The CDR3 totals 14 residues. V lost 2 bases and J lost 8, with 14 bases in between. The CDR3 DNA reads TGCGCCAGCAGCTTTAGCACTAGCAACGATGAGCAGTTCTTC. Protein: CASSFSTSNDEQFF.